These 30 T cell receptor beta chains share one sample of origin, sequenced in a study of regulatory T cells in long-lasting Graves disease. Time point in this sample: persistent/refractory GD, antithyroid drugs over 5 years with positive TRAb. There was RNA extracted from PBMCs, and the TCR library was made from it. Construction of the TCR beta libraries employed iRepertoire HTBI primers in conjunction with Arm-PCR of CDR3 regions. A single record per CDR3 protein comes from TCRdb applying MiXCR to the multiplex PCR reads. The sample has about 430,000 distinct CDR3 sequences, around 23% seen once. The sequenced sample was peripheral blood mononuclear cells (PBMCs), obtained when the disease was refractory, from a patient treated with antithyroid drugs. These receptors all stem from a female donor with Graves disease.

CDR3 protein: CASCRTGSGNTIYF. CDR3 sequence (DNA): TGTGCCAGCTGCAGGACAGGGTCTGGAAACACCATATATTTT. The chain couples TRBV28 to TRBJ1-3; 8 nucleotides agree with TRBD1. The CDR3 is made up of 14 amino acids. V shed 8 bases, J shed 1 base, and the junction held 4 bases outside the gene matches. Germline CDR1 MDHEN, CDR2 SYDVKM. The full variable domain, in which reference TRBV28 and TRBJ1-3 provide the parts outside the CDR3, is DVKVTQSSRYLVKRTGEKVFLECVQDMDHENMFWYRQDPGLGLRLIYFSYDVKMKEKGDIPEGYSVSREKKERFSLILESASTNQTSMYLCASCRTGSGNTIYFGEGSWLTVV.

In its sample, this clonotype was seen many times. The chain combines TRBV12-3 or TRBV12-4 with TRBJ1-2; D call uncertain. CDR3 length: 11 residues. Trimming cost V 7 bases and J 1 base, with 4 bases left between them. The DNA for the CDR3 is TGTGCCAGCAATTATAACTATGGCTACACCTTC. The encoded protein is CASNYNYGYTF.

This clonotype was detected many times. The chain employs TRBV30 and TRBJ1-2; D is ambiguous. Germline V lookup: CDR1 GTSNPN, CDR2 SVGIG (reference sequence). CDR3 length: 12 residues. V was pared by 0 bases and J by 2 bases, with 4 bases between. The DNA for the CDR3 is TGTGCCTGGAGTGTGATGAACTATGGCTACACCTTC. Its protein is CAWSVMNYGYTF.

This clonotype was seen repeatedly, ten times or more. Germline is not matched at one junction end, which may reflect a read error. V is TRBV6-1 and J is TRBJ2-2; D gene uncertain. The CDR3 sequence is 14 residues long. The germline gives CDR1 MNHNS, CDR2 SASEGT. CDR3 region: CASRDDRLTGELFF. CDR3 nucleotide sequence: TGTGCCAGCCGTGACGATCGCCTTACCGGGGAGCTGTTTTTT.

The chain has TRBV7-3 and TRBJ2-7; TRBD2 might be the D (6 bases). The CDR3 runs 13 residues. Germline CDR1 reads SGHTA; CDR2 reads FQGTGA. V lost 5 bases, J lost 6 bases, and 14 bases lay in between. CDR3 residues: CASSETSLGEQYF. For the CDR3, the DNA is TGTGCCAGCAGCGAGACTAGTTTGGGCGAGCAGTACTTC. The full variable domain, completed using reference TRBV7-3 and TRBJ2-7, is GAGVSQTPSNKVTEKGKYVELRCDPISGHTALYWYRQSLGQGPEFLIYFQGTGAADDSGLPNDRFFAVRPEGSVSTLKIQRTERGDSAVYLCASSETSLGEQYFGPGTRLTVT.

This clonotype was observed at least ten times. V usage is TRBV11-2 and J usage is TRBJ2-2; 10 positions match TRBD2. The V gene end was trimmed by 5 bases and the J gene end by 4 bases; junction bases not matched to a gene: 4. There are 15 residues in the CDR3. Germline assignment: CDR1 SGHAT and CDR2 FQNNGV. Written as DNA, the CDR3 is TGTGCCAGCAGCACGGTAGCGGGAGGCACCGGGGAGCTGTTTTTT. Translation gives CASSTVAGGTGELFF.

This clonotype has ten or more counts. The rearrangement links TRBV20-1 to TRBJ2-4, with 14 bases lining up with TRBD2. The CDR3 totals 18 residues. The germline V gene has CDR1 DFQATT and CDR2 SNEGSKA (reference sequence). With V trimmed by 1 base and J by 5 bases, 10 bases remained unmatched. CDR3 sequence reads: CSARAFGLAGGGQNIQYF. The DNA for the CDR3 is TGCAGTGCTAGAGCGTTCGGACTAGCGGGAGGAGGGCAAAACATTCAGTACTTC.

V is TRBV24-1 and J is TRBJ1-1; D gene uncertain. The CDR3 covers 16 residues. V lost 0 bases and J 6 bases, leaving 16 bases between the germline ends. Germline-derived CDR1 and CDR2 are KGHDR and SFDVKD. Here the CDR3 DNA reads TGTGCCACCAGTGATTTGCCAGGTCCACCCCTATCTGAAGCTTTCTTT. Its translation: CATSDLPGPPLSEAFF.

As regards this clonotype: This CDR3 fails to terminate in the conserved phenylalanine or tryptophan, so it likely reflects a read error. CDR3 nucleotides: TGTGCCAGCGACCGTGTGTCCACTGAAGCTTTCTCT. Amino acids: CASDRVSTEAFS. The rearrangement uses TRBV2 and TRBJ1-1; no reliable D call. Germline CDR1 SNHLY, CDR2 FYNNEI. V was pared by 8 bases and J by 4 bases, with 11 bases between. The CDR3 has 12 amino acids.

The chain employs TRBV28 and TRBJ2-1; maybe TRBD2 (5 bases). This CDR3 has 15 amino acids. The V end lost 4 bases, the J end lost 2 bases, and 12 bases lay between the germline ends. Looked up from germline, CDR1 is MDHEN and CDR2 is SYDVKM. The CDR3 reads CASSSPSRPYNEQFF. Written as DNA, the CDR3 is TGTGCCAGCAGTTCTCCTAGCAGACCCTACAATGAGCAGTTCTTC.

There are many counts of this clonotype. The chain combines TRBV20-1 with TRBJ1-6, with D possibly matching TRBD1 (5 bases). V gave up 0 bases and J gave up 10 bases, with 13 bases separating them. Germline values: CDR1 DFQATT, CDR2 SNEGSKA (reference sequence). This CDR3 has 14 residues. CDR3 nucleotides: TGCAGTGCTAGAGATCTGCAGGGCAACTCACCCCTCCACTTT. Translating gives CSARDLQGNSPLHF.

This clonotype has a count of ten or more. CDR3 bases: TGTGCCAGCAGCGCCCGGCGGGGCTCTGGGGCCAACGTCCTGACTTTC. This gives the protein CASSARRGSGANVLTF. The V and J genes are TRBV7-9 and TRBJ2-6, with a weak D call TRBD2 (6 bases). From germline, CDR1 is SEHNR and CDR2 FQNEAQ (reference sequence). This CDR3 is 16 amino acids long. Trimming left V 5 bases short and J 0 bases short, with 11 bases between. The full variable domain, its missing parts supplied by reference TRBV7-9 and TRBJ2-6, is DTGVSQNPRHKITKRGQNVTFRCDPISEHNRLYWYRQTLGQGPEFLTYFQNEAQLEKSRLLSDRFSAERPKGSFSTLEIQRTEQGDSAMYLCASSARRGSGANVLTFGAGSRLTVL.

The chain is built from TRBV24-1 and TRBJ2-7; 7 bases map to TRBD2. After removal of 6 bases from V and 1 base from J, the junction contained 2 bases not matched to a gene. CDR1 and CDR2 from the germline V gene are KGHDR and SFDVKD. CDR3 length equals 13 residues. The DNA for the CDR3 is TGTGCCACCAGTTCGGGACTATCCTACGAGCAGTACTTC. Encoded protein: CATSSGLSYEQYF.

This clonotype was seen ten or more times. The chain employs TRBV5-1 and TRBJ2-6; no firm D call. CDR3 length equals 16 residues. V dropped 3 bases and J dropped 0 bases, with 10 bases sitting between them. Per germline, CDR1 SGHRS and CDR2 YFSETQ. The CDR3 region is CASSSPADSGANVLTF. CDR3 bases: TGCGCCAGCAGCTCCCCCGCGGACTCTGGGGCCAACGTCCTGACTTTC.

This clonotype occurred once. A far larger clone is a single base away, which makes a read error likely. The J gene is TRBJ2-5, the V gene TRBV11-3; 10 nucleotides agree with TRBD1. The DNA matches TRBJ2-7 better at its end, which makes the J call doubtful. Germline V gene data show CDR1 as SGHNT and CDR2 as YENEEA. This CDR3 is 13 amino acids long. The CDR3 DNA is TGTGCCAGCAGCTGTGGACAGGGGGACGAGCAGTACTTC. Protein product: CASSCGQGDEQYF.

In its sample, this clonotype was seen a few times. The CDR3 protein is CASRTGGPYNEQFF. CDR3 nucleotides: TGTGCCAGCAGGACAGGGGGCCCCTACAATGAGCAGTTCTTC. V usage is TRBV6-1 and J usage is TRBJ2-1, with 10 positions matching TRBD1. J was trimmed by 2 bases and V by 6 bases; bases with no gene match: 1. Germline assignment: CDR1 MNHNS and CDR2 SASEGT. CDR3 length: 14 residues.

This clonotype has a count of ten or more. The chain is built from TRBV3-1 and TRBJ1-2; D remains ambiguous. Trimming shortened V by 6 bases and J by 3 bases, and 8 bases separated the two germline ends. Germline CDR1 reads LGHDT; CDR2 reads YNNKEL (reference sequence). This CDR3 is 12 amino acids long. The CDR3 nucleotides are TGTGCCAGCAGGGACCCTCACTATGGCTACACCTTC. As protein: CASRDPHYGYTF.

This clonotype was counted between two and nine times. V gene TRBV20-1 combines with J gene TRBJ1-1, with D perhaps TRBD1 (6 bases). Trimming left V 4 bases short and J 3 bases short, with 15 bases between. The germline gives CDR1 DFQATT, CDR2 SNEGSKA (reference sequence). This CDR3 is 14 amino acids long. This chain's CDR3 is CSANPGVSDTEAFF. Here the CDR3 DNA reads TGCAGTGCTAACCCAGGGGTGTCGGACACTGAAGCTTTCTTT.

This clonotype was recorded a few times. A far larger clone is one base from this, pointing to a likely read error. The DNA for the CDR3 is TGTGCCAGCAGTCCCCATACGACAGGGAAAGCTTTCTTT. Translation gives CASSPHTTGKAFF. J is TRBJ2-2 and V is TRBV28; 7 nucleotides line up with TRBD1. The end of the DNA is better explained by TRBJ1-1, so the J call may be wrong. Per the germline V gene, CDR1 is MDHEN and CDR2 is SYDVKM. The CDR3 runs 13 residues.

The CDR3 is CASRELAGGMNEQFF. The DNA for the CDR3 is TGTGCCAGCAGGGAGTTAGCGGGAGGTATGAATGAGCAGTTCTTC. V gene TRBV28 combines with J gene TRBJ2-1, with 10 positions matching TRBD2. V lost 6 bases and J lost 7; bases outside the gene matches: 9. Germline-derived CDR1 and CDR2 are MDHEN and SYDVKM. The CDR3 length is 15 residues.

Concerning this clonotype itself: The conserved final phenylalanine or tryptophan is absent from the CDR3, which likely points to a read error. CDR3 DNA: TGTGCCAGCAGCATGACAGGGCTCGGTGACACTGAAGCTTTCTCT. This translates into CASSMTGLGDTEAFS. The chain combines TRBV13 with TRBJ1-1; TRBD1 matches 7 bases. CDR3 length: 15 amino acids. The ends lost 5 bases at V and 3 bases at J; junction bases unmatched: 9. Germline CDR1 is PRHDT and CDR2 is FYEKMQ (reference sequence).

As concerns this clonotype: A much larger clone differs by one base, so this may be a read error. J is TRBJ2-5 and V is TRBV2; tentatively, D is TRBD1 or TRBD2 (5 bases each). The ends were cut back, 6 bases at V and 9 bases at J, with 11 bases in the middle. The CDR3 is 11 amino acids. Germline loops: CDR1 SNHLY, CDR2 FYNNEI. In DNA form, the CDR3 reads TGTGCCAGCAGGGGACCGGAGGCCCAGTACTTC. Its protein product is CASRGPEAQYF.

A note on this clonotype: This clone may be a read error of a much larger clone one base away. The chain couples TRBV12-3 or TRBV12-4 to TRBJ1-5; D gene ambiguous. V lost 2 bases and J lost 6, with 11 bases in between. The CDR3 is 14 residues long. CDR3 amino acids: CASSLSTIGQPQHF. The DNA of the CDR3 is TGTGCCAGCAGTTTAAGTACAATAGGTCAGCCCCAGCATTTT.

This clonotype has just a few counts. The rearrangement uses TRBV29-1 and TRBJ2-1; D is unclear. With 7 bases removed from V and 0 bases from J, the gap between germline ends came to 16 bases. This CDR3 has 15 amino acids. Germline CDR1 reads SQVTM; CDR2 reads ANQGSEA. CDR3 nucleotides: TGCAGCGCCTGTGGCGGAGTTGACTCCTACAATGAGCAGTTCTTC. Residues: CSACGGVDSYNEQFF.

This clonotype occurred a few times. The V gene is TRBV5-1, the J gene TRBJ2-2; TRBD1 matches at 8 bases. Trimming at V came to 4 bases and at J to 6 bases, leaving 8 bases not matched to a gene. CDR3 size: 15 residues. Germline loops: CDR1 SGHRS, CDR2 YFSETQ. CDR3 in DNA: TGCGCCAGCAGCCCTGGACAGGGCGGTTCCGGGGAGCTGTTTTTT. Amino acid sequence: CASSPGQGGSGELFF.

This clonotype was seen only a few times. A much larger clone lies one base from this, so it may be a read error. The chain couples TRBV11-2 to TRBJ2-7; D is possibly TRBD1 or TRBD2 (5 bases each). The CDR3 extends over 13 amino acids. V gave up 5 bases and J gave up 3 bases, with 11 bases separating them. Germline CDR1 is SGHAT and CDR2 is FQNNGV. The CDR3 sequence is CASSPGQNYEQYV. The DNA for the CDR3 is TGTGCCAGCAGCCCGGGGCAAAACTACGAGCAGTACGTC.

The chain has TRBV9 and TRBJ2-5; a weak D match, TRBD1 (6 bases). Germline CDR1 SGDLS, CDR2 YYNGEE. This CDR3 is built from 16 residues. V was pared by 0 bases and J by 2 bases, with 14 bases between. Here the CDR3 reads CASSVGTDSPQETQYF. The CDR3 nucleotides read TGTGCCAGCAGCGTAGGGACAGACTCCCCACAAGAGACCCAGTACTTC.

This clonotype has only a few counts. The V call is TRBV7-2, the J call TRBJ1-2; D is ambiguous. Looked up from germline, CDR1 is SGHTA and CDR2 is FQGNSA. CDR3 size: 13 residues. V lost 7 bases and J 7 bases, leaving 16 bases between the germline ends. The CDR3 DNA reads TGTGCCAGCACCCCGATGGAGGGCGGTGGCTACACCTTC. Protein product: CASTPMEGGGYTF. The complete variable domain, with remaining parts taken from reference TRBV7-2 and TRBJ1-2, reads GAGVSQSPSNKVTEKGKDVELRCDPISGHTALYWYRQSLGQGLEFLIYFQGNSAPDKSGLPSDRFSAERTGGSVSTLTIQRTQQEDSAVYLCASTPMEGGGYTFGSGTRLTVV.

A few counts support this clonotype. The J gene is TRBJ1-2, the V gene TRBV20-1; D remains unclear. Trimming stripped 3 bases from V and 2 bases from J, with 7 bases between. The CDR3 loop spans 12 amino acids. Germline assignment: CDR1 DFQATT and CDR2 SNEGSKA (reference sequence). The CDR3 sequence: CSASRQNYGYTF. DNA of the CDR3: TGCAGTGCTAGCAGGCAGAACTATGGCTACACCTTC.

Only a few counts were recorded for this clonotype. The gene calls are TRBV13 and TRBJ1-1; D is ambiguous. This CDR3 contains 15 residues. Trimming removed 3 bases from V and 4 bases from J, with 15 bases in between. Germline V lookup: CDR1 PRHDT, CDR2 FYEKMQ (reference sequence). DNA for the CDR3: TGTGCCAGCAGCTTCTTTCGTCAGGCGGGCACTGAAGCTTTCTTT. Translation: CASSFFRQAGTEAFF. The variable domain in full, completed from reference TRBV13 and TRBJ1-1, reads AAGVIQSPRHLIKEKRETATLKCYPIPRHDTVYWYQQGPGQDPQFLISFYEKMQSDKGSIPDRFSAQQFSDYHSELNMSSLELGDSALYFCASSFFRQAGTEAFFGQGTRLTVV.